What follows describes a single T cell receptor (beta chain). This clonotype was seen only a few times. Its antigen remains unidentified. There are no base qualities to consult, and no much larger clone falls within one base. Synovial fluid samples and blood samples obtained from the same ankylosing spondylitis patients were matched. TCRdb names Illumina HiSeq 2500 as the instrument used. Quantitative 5'-RACE with molecular barcodes was the method used to prepare the TCR beta libraries. On the study's bioinformatics: A new computational method, built on a probabilistic model of VDJ rearrangement, was used to identify disease-linked TCR variants. Using fastp trimming at Q25 and MiXCR clonotype assembly, TCRdb reanalyzed the public sequencing data and kept in-frame beta chains. Rows with a matching CDR3 protein are joined into one entry that keeps the most common DNA and genes. The V and J calls, along with clone size, are taken from TCRdb and not from the paper's own processing. The sample table contains about 140,000 distinct CDR3 sequences; only one count was recorded for approximately 9.2% of them. The ten largest clones represent 6% to 8% of the sample.

This sample was included in a study of CD8 T cells in ankylosing spondylitis (dated by TCRdb to 2016 to 2017). Background on the whole study: To find TCR variants linked to disease, the study profiled T cell receptor beta repertoires in ankylosing spondylitis patients and healthy donors. Peripheral blood was sampled, and synovial fluid was additionally collected from ankylosing spondylitis patients. The whole study cohort included about a hundred healthy donors and some 27 ankylosing spondylitis patients.

V trim: 8 bases; J trim: 2 bases; unmatched bases: 7. CDR1 SNHLY and CDR2 FYNNEI are derived from the germline V gene. Its CDR3 holds 14 amino acids, cysteine through phenylalanine. Just CDR3 DNA is preserved here, 42 bases in frame from base 1. Paper-wide results and their limitations: Blood from ankylosing spondylitis patients appeared to be characterized by a TCR beta motif composed of several highly homologous amino acid variants. According to the report, matched synovial fluid samples from ankylosing spondylitis patients were significantly enriched for the disease-linked clones. Some TCR beta motif variants had previously been reported in synovial fluid and blood of reactive arthritis patients, which suggested common disease-initiation mechanisms. In peripheral blood, the disease-linked clones were found at relatively low frequencies and had a CD8+ phenotype.

This sequence uses TRBV2 and TRBJ1-1; TRBD1 lines up with 8 middle nucleotides. Sequencing used synovial fluid, either unsorted or a sorted T cell fraction (not recorded which). The TCR originated in a male donor with ankylosing spondylitis. The DNA reads TGTGCCAGCTGCCGGGGACAGGTAAACACTGAAGCTTTCTTT. It translates to CASCRGQVNTEAFF. With all but the CDR3 taken from the reference TRBV2 and TRBJ1-1 genes, the full variable domain is: EPEVTQTPSHQVTQMGQEVILRCVPISNHLYFYWYRQILGQKVEFLVSFYNNEISEKSEIFDDQFSVERPDGSNFTLKIRSTKLEDSAMYFCASCRGQVNTEAFFGQGTRLTVV.